The 27 T cell receptor beta chains below were found in one sample sequenced in a study of T-cell reconstitution after alpha-beta-depleted transplantation in children. Unique molecular identifiers featured in how the TCRbeta library was prepared. TCRdb analysed the PCR reads with MiXCR anew, one entry per CDR3 protein. The table has roughly 420,000 distinct CDR3 sequences, around 15% seen once; the top ten hold just under 30%. Specimen: PBMCs, mostly from graft donor cells, collected 360 days after TCRalphabeta/CD19-depleted stem cell transplant. These receptors were taken from a boy younger than two who had a stem cell transplant for Wiskott-Aldrich syndrome, so the T cells may come from the graft donor.

The V and J genes are TRBV18 and TRBJ2-5, with D unresolved. The CDR3 extends over 14 amino acids. The V and J ends lost 1 base and 1 base respectively, with 7 bases between them. Germline V CDR1 and CDR2: KGHSH, LQKENI. The CDR3 nucleotides read TGTGCCAGCTCACCACTATGGCTCCAAGAGACCCAGTACTTC. Its protein product is CASSPLWLQETQYF.

This clonotype was recorded a few times. The chain has TRBV5-6 and TRBJ2-3; tentative D call: TRBD2 (7 bases). The CDR3 sequence is 18 residues long. V was clipped by 3 bases and J by 4 bases, with 24 bases between them. The germline V gene encodes CDR1 SGHDT and CDR2 YYEEEE. In DNA form, the CDR3 reads TGTGCCAGCAGCTGGGAGGGTCCCCTACTACAGGGTTCAGATACGCAGTATTTT. This codes for CASSWEGPLLQGSDTQYF.

In this sample, this clonotype turned up a few times. The chain carries TRBV5-8 and TRBJ2-7; 10 bases are a match to TRBD2. The length of the CDR3 is 17 residues. Germline CDR1 SGHTS, CDR2 YDEGEE. V dropped 0 bases and J dropped 4; count of bases not matched to a gene: 10. CDR3 amino acids: CASSLGFWLAGEYEQYF. The CDR3 DNA sequence: TGTGCCAGCAGCTTGGGATTCTGGCTAGCGGGAGAGTACGAGCAGTACTTC.

CDR3 bases: TGTGCCAGCAAAGGCGGGACAGCCTTTTACGAGCAGTACTTC. Encoded protein: CASKGGTAFYEQYF. The chain links TRBV6-2 or TRBV6-3 to TRBJ2-7, with TRBD1 as a possible D gene (7 bases). V was clipped by 7 bases and J by 4 bases, with 17 bases between them. The CDR3 has 14 residues. Germline CDR1 and CDR2: MNHEY and SVGEGT.

This clonotype was recorded at least ten times. The chain is built from TRBV12-3 or TRBV12-4 and TRBJ2-2, with 7 bases matching TRBD1. Unmatched junction bases numbered 5, after V lost 6 bases and J lost 7 bases. CDR3 length: 13 amino acids. The CDR3 DNA is TGTGCCAGCAGCCAGACAGGGTTCGGGGAGCTGTTTTTT. This translates into CASSQTGFGELFF.

The rearrangement joins TRBV5-1 to TRBJ2-2; D not resolved. With 4 bases removed from V and 6 bases from J, the gap between germline ends came to 10 bases. CDR1 is SGHRS, CDR2 YFSETQ, per germline. This CDR3 has 13 residues. The CDR3 is CASSPLKPGELFF. Here the CDR3 DNA reads TGCGCCAGCAGCCCTCTAAAGCCCGGGGAGCTGTTTTTT.

This clonotype was detected a few times. The chain links TRBV29-1 to TRBJ2-7; D may be TRBD2 (7 bases). Germline V gene lookup returns CDR1 SQVTM and CDR2 ANQGSEA. Trimming shortened V by 4 bases and J by 2 bases, and 24 bases separated the two germline ends. This CDR3 spans 17 amino acids. CDR3 sequence: CSVVPRSPWGGPYEQYF. The CDR3 region has the DNA TGCAGCGTTGTCCCGAGGTCTCCATGGGGGGGGCCCTACGAGCAGTACTTC.

The V call is TRBV7-9, the J call TRBJ2-3, with 11 bases that match TRBD2. Trimming took 6 bases from V and 3 from J; bases not matched to a gene: 11. The germline V gene encodes CDR1 SEHNR and CDR2 FQNEAQ (reference sequence). The CDR3 consists of 17 residues. The CDR3 loop reads CASRPLAGGPGTDTQYF. For the CDR3, the DNA is TGTGCCAGCAGACCATTAGCGGGGGGGCCGGGGACAGATACGCAGTATTTT.

In its sample, this clonotype was seen a few times. The chain carries TRBV7-7 and TRBJ2-3; the match to TRBD2 covers 9 bases. Trimming at V came to 3 bases and at J to 4 bases, leaving 5 bases not matched to a gene. CDR1 and CDR2 (germline): SSHAT, FNYEAQ (reference sequence). The CDR3 totals 15 residues. CDR3 DNA sequence: TGTGCCAGCAGCTTTAGCGGGAGTCTCTCAGATACGCAGTATTTT. Translating gives CASSFSGSLSDTQYF.

In its sample, this clonotype was seen a few times. A read error may produce the germline difference seen at one junction end. V and J are TRBV6-5 and TRBJ1-5, with D uncertain. The CDR3 has 16 residues. Germline CDR1 is MNHEY and CDR2 is SVGAGI. As DNA, the CDR3 is TGTGCCAGCAGTTCCCACCTCTCCTGGGGAAATCATCCCCAGCATTTT. Encoded protein: CASSSHLSWGNHPQHF.

The chain uses TRBV7-8 and TRBJ2-5; D is undetermined. Germline V gene data show CDR1 as SGHVS and CDR2 as FQNEAQ. The CDR3 has 12 residues. Trimming removed 0 bases at V and 7 bases at J, with 6 bases between. CDR3 coding DNA: TGTGCCAGCAGCTTAGCCCTAGGGACCCAGTACTTC. Its translation: CASSLALGTQYF.

CDR3 amino acids: CASSLLGKDTEAFF. Written as DNA, the CDR3 is TGCGCCAGCAGCTTGCTAGGGAAGGACACTGAAGCTTTCTTT. The chain links TRBV5-1 to TRBJ1-1; no clear D gene. V gave up 1 base and J gave up 3 bases, with 10 bases separating them. The CDR3 runs to 14 residues. Germline loops: CDR1 SGHRS, CDR2 YFSETQ.

The rearrangement uses TRBV4-1 and TRBJ2-1, with a possible D match to TRBD2 (6 bases). The germline CDR1 and CDR2 sequences are MGHRA and YSYEKL. The CDR3 runs to 15 residues. V lost 3 bases, J lost 8 bases, and 17 bases lay in between. The CDR3 coding sequence is TGCGCCAGCAGCCATTCCCCGGTGGAGGGCCATGAGCAGTTCTTC. Amino acids: CASSHSPVEGHEQFF.

This clonotype was detected only a few times. The V gene is TRBV10-2, the J gene TRBJ2-3; D is perhaps TRBD1 (6 bases). Trimming shortened V by 5 bases and J by 1 base, and 13 bases separated the two germline ends. Per the germline V gene, CDR1 is WSHSY and CDR2 is SAAADI. This CDR3 is built from 15 residues. The CDR3 nucleotides read TGCGCCAGCAGTAACAGGGCGGGTGGCACAGATACGCAGTATTTT. Translation: CASSNRAGGTDTQYF.

The chain has TRBV14 and TRBJ1-5; D not resolved. Per germline, CDR1 SGHDN and CDR2 FVKESK. Trimming pared 1 base from V and 6 bases from J, leaving 7 bases between. CDR3 size: 13 residues. The CDR3 bases are TGTGCCAGCAGCCAAGGGGTTAGTCAGCCCCAGCATTTT. Translating it yields CASSQGVSQPQHF.

J is TRBJ2-7 and V is TRBV24-1; D unclear. Looked up from germline, CDR1 is KGHDR and CDR2 is SFDVKD. Between the trimmed V and J ends, which lost 2 bases and 2 bases, there was a span of 12 bases. The CDR3 contains 15 residues. CDR3 DNA: TGTGCCACCAGTGATTCCCTAAGGTACCCCTACGAGCAGTACTTC. Protein product: CATSDSLRYPYEQYF.

The rearrangement uses TRBV3-1 and TRBJ2-3; TRBD2 might be the D (7 bases). Trimming removed 3 bases from V and 1 base from J, with 26 bases in between. The CDR3 spans 20 residues. Germline V gene data show CDR1 as LGHDT and CDR2 as YNNKEL (reference sequence). DNA for the CDR3: TGTGCCAGCAGCCATCTTGCCCCGAATGGGGCGGGGGCAGGCACAGATACGCAGTATTTT. It is translated as CASSHLAPNGAGAGTDTQYF.

The rearrangement links TRBV5-4 to TRBJ2-1; D ambiguous. V was clipped by 1 base and J by 4 bases, with 9 bases between them. Per germline, CDR1 SGHNT and CDR2 YYREEE (reference sequence). This CDR3 has 14 residues. CDR3 sequence (DNA): TGTGCCAGCAGCTTGTCTGTAAGATACAATGAGCAGTTCTTC. Protein sequence: CASSLSVRYNEQFF.

This clonotype has a handful of counts. The genes are TRBV12-3 or TRBV12-4 and TRBJ2-2; the D is unclear. V was shortened by 7 bases and J by 8 bases, with 8 bases between the two germline ends. The CDR3 consists of 11 residues. The CDR3 DNA is TGTGCCAGCACCAAGAGGGGGGAGCTGTTTTTT. Its translation is CASTKRGELFF.

As concerns this clonotype: The limits of the CDR3 on the DNA are not certain, so only TCRdb's listed CDR3 is given. This chain joins TRBV2 and TRBJ1-1; TRBD1 is taken as the D call from the table, unchecked against the DNA. Looked up from germline, CDR1 is SNHLY and CDR2 is FYNNEI. The CDR3 sequence runs 14 residues, both termini included. CDR3 amino acids: CATRYSGPATEAFF.

This chain joins TRBV5-1 and TRBJ2-3; 8 positions agree with TRBD2. Germline lookup yields CDR1 SGHRS and CDR2 YFSETQ. V was clipped by 0 bases and J by 4 bases; unmatched bases: 7. CDR3 length: 16 amino acids. CDR3 coding DNA: TGCGCCAGCAGCTTGGCCCTTAGCGGGGCTGCAGATACGCAGTATTTT. Translated: CASSLALSGAADTQYF.

The chain combines TRBV28 with TRBJ2-7; 7 bases are a match to TRBD2. CDR1 is MDHEN and CDR2 is SYDVKM in the germline V gene. CDR3 length: 11 residues. The ends lost 3 bases at V and 11 bases at J; junction bases unmatched: 4. The CDR3 DNA reads as TGTGCCAGCAGTTTCCGGACTAGGAAGTACTTC. It translates to CASSFRTRKYF.

The rearrangement uses TRBV2 and TRBJ2-5; no firm D call. The CDR3 runs 16 residues. The germline V gene encodes CDR1 SNHLY and CDR2 FYNNEI. V dropped 5 bases and J dropped 1 base, with 17 bases sitting between them. CDR3 residues: CASSYPTLGGQETQYF. The CDR3 DNA reads TGTGCCAGCAGTTACCCCACACTCGGCGGCCAAGAGACCCAGTACTTC.

This clonotype was seen more than once but under ten times. The V gene is TRBV7-8, the J gene TRBJ2-3, with D perhaps given as TRBD1 or TRBD2 (5 bases each). The germline V and J ends were trimmed by 0 bases and 5 bases, with 21 bases remaining between them. The CDR3 contains 18 residues. Per germline, CDR1 SGHVS and CDR2 FQNEAQ. The CDR3 DNA sequence: TGTGCCAGCAGCTTAGCGCGGGTGCAGGGTTATCCCCGAGATACGCAGTATTTT. Translation gives CASSLARVQGYPRDTQYF.

The table lists this clonotype with a few counts. V usage is TRBV12-5 and J usage is TRBJ2-1; D possibly matches TRBD1 or TRBD2 (6 bases each). This CDR3 has 17 amino acids. Trimming shortened V by 7 bases and J by 6 bases, and 25 bases separated the two germline ends. CDR1 LGHNT and CDR2 FRNRAP come from the germline V gene. CDR3 DNA: TGTGCTAGTGCGGGGGATCTAGGGCGTAAAGGGGGCAATGAGCAGTTCTTC. It encodes CASAGDLGRKGGNEQFF.

The rearrangement joins TRBV4-3 to TRBJ2-1, with D possibly being TRBD2 (6 bases). The CDR3 covers 15 residues. V lost 2 bases to trimming and J lost 4 bases, with 12 bases between them. CDR1 LGHNA and CDR2 YSLEER come from the germline V gene. The CDR3 nucleotides are TGCGCCAGCAGCCAATTCCGGGACTCTTACAATGAGCAGTTCTTC. It specifies CASSQFRDSYNEQFF.

The chain carries TRBV28 and TRBJ2-7; 8 positions match TRBD2. Germline-derived CDR1 and CDR2 are MDHEN and SYDVKM. The CDR3 loop spans 15 amino acids. V shed 4 bases, J shed 1 base, and the junction held 6 bases outside the gene matches. CDR3 sequence (DNA): TGTGCCAGCAGTTCCCCATCGGGGGGGTCCTACGAGCAGTACTTC. It encodes CASSSPSGGSYEQYF.